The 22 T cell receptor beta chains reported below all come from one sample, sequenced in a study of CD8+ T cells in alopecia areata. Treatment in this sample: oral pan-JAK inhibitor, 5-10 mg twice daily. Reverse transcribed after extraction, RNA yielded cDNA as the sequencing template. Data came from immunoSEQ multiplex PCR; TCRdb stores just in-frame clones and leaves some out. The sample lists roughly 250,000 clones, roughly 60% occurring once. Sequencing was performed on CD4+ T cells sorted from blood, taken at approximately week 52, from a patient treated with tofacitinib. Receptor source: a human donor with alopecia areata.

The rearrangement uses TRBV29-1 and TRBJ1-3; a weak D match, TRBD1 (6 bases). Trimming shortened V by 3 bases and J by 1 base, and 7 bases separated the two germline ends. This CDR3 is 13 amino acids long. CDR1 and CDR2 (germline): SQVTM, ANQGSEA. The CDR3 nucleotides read TGCAGCGTTGATCAGGGGTCTGGAAACACCATATATTTT. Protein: CSVDQGSGNTIYF.

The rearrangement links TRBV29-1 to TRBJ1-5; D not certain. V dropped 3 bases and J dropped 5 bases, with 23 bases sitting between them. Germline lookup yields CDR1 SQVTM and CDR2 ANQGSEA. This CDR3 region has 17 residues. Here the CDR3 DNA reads TGCAGCGTTGATCCTGAGTGGAGCACCAAGGACTATCAGCCCCAGCATTTT. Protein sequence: CSVDPEWSTKDYQPQHF.

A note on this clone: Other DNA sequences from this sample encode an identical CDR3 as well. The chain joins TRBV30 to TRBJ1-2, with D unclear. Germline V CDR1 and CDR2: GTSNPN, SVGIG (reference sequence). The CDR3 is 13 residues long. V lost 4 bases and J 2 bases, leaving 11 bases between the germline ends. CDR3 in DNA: TGTGCCTGGACAAGACCGGCAAACTATGGCTACACCTTC. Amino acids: CAWTRPANYGYTF.

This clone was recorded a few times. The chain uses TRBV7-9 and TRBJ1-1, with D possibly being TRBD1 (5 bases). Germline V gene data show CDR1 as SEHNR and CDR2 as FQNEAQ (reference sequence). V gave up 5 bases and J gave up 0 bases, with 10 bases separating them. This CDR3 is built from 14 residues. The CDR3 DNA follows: TGTGCCAGCAGCCGACAGAACTTGAACACTGAAGCTTTCTTT. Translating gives CASSRQNLNTEAFF. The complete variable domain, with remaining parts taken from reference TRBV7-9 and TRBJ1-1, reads DTGVSQNPRHKITKRGQNVTFRCDPISEHNRLYWYRQTLGQGPEFLTYFQNEAQLEKSRLLSDRFSAERPKGSFSTLEIQRTEQGDSAMYLCASSRQNLNTEAFFGQGTRLTVV.

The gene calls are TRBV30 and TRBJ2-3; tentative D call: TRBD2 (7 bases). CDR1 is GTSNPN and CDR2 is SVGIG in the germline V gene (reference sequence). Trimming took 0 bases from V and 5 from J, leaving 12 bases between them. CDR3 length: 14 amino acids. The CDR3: CAWSVWGGEDTQYF. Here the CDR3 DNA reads TGTGCCTGGAGTGTCTGGGGGGGCGAAGATACGCAGTATTTT.

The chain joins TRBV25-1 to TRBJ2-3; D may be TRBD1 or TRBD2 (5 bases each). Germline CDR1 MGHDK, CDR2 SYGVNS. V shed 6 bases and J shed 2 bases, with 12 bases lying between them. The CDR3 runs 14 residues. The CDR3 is CASRAGAHTDTQYF. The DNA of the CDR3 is TGTGCCAGCAGGGCCGGGGCCCACACAGATACGCAGTATTTT.

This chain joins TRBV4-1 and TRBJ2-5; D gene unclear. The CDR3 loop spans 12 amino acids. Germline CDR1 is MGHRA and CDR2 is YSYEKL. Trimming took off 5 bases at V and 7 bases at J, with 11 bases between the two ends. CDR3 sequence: CASSATSGTQYF. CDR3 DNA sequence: TGCGCCAGCAGCGCGACTTCGGGGACCCAGTACTTC.

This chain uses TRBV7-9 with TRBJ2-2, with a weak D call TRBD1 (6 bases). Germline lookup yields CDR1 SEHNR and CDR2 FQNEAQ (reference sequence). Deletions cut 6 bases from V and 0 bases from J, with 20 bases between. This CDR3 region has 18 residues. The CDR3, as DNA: TGTGCCAGCAGGTCCCGGGACATCACCTTTGCGAACACCGGGGAGCTGTTTTTT. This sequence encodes CASRSRDITFANTGELFF. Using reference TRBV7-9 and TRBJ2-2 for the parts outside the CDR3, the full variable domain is DTGVSQNPRHKITKRGQNVTFRCDPISEHNRLYWYRQTLGQGPEFLTYFQNEAQLEKSRLLSDRFSAERPKGSFSTLEIQRTEQGDSAMYLCASRSRDITFANTGELFFGEGSRLTVL.

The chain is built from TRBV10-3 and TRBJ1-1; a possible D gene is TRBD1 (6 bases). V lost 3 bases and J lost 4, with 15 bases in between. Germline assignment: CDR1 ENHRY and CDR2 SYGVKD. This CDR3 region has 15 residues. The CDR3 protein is CAISDNRAGATEAFF. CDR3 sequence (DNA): TGTGCCATCAGTGATAACAGGGCCGGGGCCACTGAAGCTTTCTTT.

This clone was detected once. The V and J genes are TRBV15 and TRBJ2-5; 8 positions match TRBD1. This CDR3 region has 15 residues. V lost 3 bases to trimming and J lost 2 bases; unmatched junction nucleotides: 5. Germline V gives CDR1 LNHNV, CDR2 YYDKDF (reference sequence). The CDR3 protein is CATSRFTGGQETQYF. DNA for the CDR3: TGTGCCACCAGCAGGTTCACAGGGGGACAAGAGACCCAGTACTTC.

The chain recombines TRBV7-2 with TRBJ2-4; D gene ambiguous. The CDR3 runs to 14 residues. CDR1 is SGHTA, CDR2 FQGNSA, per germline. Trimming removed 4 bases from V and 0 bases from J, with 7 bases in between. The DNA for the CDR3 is TGTGCCAGCAGCTCTTTTCTAGCCAAAAACATTCAGTACTTC. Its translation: CASSSFLAKNIQYF.

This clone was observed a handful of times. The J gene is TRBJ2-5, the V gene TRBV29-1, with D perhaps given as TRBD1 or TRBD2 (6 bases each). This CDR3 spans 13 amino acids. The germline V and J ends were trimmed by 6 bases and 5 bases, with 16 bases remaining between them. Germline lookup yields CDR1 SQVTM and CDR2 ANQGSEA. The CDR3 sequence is CSVGIGGGETQYF. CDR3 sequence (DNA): TGCAGCGTCGGGATCGGGGGCGGGGAGACCCAGTACTTC.

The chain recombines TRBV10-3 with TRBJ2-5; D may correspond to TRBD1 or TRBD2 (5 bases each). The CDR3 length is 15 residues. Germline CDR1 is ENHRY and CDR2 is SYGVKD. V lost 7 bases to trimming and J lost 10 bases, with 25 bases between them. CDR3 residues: CAITEGPPQEKGQYF. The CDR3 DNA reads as TGTGCCATCACCGAGGGACCGCCTCAGGAAAAGGGCCAGTACTTC.

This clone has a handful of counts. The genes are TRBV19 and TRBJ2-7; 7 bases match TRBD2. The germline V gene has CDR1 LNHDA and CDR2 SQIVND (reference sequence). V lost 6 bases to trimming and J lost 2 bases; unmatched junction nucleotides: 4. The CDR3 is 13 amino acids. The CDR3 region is CASSGGIAYEQYF. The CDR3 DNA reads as TGTGCCAGTAGCGGGGGGATCGCCTACGAGCAGTACTTC. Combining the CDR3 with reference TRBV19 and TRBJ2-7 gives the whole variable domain DGGITQSPKYLFRKEGQNVTLSCEQNLNHDAMYWYRQDPGQGLRLIYYSQIVNDFQKGDIAEGYSVSREKKESFPLTVTSAQKNPTAFYLCASSGGIAYEQYFGPGTRLTVT.

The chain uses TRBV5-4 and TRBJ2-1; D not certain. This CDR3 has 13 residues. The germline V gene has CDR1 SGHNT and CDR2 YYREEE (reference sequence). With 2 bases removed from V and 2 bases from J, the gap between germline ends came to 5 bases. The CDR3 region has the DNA TGTGCCAGCAGCTTTACAGCCTACAATGAGCAGTTCTTC. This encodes CASSFTAYNEQFF.

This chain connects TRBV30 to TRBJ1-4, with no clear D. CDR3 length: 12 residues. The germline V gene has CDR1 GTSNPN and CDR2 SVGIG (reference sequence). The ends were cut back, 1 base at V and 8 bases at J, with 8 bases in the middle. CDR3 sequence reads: CAWSGAREKLFF. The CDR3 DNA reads TGTGCCTGGAGTGGGGCACGAGAAAAACTGTTTTTT. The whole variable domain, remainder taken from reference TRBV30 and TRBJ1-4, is SQTIHQWPATLVQPVGSPLSLECTVEGTSNPNLYWYRQAAGRGLQLLFYSVGIGQISSEVPQNLSASRPQDRQFILSSKKLLLSDSGFYLCAWSGAREKLFFGSGTQLSVL.

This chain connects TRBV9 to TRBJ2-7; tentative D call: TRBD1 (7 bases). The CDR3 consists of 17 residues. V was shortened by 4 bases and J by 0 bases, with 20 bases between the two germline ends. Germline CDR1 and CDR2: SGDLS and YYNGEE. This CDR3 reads CASSPHLGGTVSYEQYF. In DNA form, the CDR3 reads TGTGCCAGCAGCCCCCACCTAGGGGGGACAGTCTCCTACGAGCAGTACTTC.

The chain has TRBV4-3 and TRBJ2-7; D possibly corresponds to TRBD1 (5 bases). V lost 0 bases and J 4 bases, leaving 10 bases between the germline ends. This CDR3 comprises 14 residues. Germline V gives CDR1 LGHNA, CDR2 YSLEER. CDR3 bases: TGCGCCAGCAGCCAAGAATACAGGCAATACGAGCAGTACTTC. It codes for CASSQEYRQYEQYF.

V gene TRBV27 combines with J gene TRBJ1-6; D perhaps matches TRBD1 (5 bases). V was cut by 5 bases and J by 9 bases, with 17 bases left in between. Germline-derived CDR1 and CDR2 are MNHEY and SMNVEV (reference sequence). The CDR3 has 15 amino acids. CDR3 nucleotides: TGTGCCAGCAGTCTCACCCGGGGTAGGGGTTCACCCCTCCACTTT. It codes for CASSLTRGRGSPLHF.

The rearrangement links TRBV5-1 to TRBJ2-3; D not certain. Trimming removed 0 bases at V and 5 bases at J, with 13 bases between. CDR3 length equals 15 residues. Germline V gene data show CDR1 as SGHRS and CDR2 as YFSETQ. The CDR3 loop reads CASSLVQELRDTQYF. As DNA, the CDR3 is TGCGCCAGCAGCTTGGTCCAGGAACTCAGAGATACGCAGTATTTT.

In nucleotides, the CDR3 is TGTGCCAGCAGCTTACCCCAGGGTTGGGGCACAGATACGCAGTATTTT. Its translation: CASSLPQGWGTDTQYF. The chain joins TRBV7-2 to TRBJ2-3; a possible D gene is TRBD1 (5 bases). Germline V gives CDR1 SGHTA, CDR2 FQGNSA. Trimming cost V 2 bases and J 1 base, with 13 bases left between them. The CDR3 totals 16 residues.

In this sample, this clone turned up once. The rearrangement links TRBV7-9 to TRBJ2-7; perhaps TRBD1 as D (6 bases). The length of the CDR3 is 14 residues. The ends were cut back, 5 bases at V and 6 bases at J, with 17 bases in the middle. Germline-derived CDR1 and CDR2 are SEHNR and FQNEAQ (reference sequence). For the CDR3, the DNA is TGTGCCAGCAGCCATAACACAGGGTATGGCGAGCAGTACTTC. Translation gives CASSHNTGYGEQYF.